This entry concerns a single T cell receptor (beta chain). Its matching antigen is unknown. The protocol was immunoSEQ multiplex PCR, while the TCRdb copy is restricted to in-frame clones and leaves out a portion. The sample lists 45,000 to 60,000 clones, about 94% occurring once. This record comes from a study of T cell therapy after organ transplantation. The sequences come from CD8+ T cells from blood, collected before autologous CMV-specific T cell therapy. This TCR was recovered from a human patient who had received a solid organ transplant and had CMV disease.

The CDR3 here is CASSEQTGLRSPLHF. The DNA for the CDR3 is TGTGCCAGCAGTGAGCAGACAGGGTTACGCTCACCCCTCCACTTT. J is TRBJ1-6 and V is TRBV25-1, with 7 positions matching TRBD1. Germline CDR1 is MGHDK and CDR2 is SYGVNS. After removal of 3 bases from V and 10 bases from J, the junction contained 9 bases not matched to a gene. The CDR3 is 15 residues long.